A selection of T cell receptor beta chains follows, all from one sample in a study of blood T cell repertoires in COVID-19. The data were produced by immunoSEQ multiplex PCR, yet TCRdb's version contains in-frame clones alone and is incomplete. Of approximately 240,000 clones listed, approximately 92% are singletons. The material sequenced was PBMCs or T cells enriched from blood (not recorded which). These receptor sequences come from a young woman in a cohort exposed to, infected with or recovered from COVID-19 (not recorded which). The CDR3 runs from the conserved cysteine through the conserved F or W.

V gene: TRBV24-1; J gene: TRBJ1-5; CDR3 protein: CATSAGTNYQPQHF
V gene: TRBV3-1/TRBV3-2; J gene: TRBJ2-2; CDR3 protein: CASSQGLGATGELFF
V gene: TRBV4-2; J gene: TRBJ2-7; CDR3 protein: CASSQDLGYEQYF
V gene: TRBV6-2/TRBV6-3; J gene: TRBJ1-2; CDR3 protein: CASSTRDRGYYGYTF
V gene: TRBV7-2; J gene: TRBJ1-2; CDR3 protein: CASSPYIPDRNYGYTF
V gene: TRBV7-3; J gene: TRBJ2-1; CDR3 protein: CASSSGGTWPYNEQFF
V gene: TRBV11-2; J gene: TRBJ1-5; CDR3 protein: CASGGGVGQPQHF
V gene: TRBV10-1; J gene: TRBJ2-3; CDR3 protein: CASSVGPGQGGTDTQYF
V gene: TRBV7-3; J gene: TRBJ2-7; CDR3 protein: CASSLISTGPNEQYF
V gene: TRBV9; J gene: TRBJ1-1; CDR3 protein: CASSVSRDSEAFF